This T cell receptor beta chain was profiled in a study of blood T cell repertoires in COVID-19. For the study at large: Samples came from the United States, Italy and Spain, spanning acute and convalescent COVID-19. The cDNA or gDNA used as material had been derived from T cells, B-cell-depleted T cells, or PBMCs.

From germline, CDR1 is LGHDT and CDR2 YNNKEL (reference sequence). Trimming took 7 bases from V and 6 from J; bases not matched to a gene: 9. The CDR3 sequence is 15 residues long. Original methodology: Estimation of nucleated cell counts was performed using reference gene primer amplification. TCRdb keeps only in-frame clones here, not all; method: immunoSEQ multiplex PCR. V, J and clone size reflect that table, while D and trimming were determined from the DNA. The sample holds about 220,000 clones, roughly 88% seen once. Sequencing was done on a sample of peripheral blood. This chain uses TRBV3-1 (or the pseudogene TRBV3-2) with TRBJ2-5; 12 bases are a match to TRBD2. This clonotype originated in a man in his fifties or sixties with active or convalescent COVID-19. CDR3 protein: CASIELAGGGKTQYF. The CDR3, as DNA: TGTGCCAGCATTGAACTAGCGGGGGGAGGTAAGACCCAGTACTTC.